These 11 T cell receptor beta chains originate from one sample sequenced in a study of beta chain features in type 1 diabetes. The whole isolated RNA underwent reverse transcription, so sequencing captured expressed TCRB transcripts. The protocol was immunoSEQ multiplex PCR, while the TCRdb copy is restricted to in-frame clones and leaves out a portion. The table shows 300,000 to 350,000 clones, with around 20% occurring only once. Sequencing used naive CD4+ T cells from blood. Every receptor here comes from a young woman in good health.

The rearrangement uses TRBV30 and TRBJ2-2; the match to TRBD2 covers 8 bases. This CDR3 contains 14 residues. The V gene's germline CDR1 is GTSNPN and CDR2 SVGIG (reference sequence). Trimming removed 4 bases from V and 6 bases from J; junction bases left unmatched: 7. Here the CDR3 DNA reads TGTGCCTGGACTCGGACTAGCTTCCCCGGGGAGCTGTTTTTT. Residues: CAWTRTSFPGELFF.

CDR3 DNA sequence: TGTGCCAGCAGTGCGTCCGGGACAATGAACACAGATACGCAGTATTTT. This sequence encodes CASSASGTMNTDTQYF. The gene calls are TRBV13 and TRBJ2-3; D may be TRBD1 (6 bases). Germline CDR1 and CDR2: PRHDT and FYEKMQ (reference sequence). V lost 6 bases, J lost 2 bases, and 18 bases lay in between. This CDR3 comprises 16 residues.

The rearrangement links TRBV9 to TRBJ2-1, with TRBD1 as a possible D gene (5 bases). V lost 0 bases and J 5 bases, leaving 9 bases between the germline ends. The CDR3 has 14 residues. Germline CDR1 is SGDLS and CDR2 is YYNGEE. The CDR3 sequence is CASSVVGANNEQFF. DNA for the CDR3: TGTGCCAGCAGCGTAGTTGGGGCGAACAATGAGCAGTTCTTC.

This clone was counted a few times. The chain links TRBV6-5 to TRBJ1-1; tentative D call: TRBD1 (5 bases). The V end was cut by 2 bases, the J end by 5 bases, with 18 bases between. The CDR3 is made up of 16 amino acids. In germline, CDR1 is MNHEY, CDR2 SVGAGI. CDR3 region: CASSYLSARGRTEAFF. DNA of the CDR3: TGTGCCAGCAGTTACCTCTCCGCTCGGGGGAGGACTGAAGCTTTCTTT.

This clone was recorded once. The CDR3 DNA reads as TGCGCCAGCAGCTACAGGGCAAGGAACACTGAAGCTTTCTTT. This sequence encodes CASSYRARNTEAFF. The chain couples TRBV4-1 to TRBJ1-1, with a weak D call TRBD1 (6 bases). V was shortened by 5 bases and J by 1 base, with 11 bases between the two germline ends. Germline lookup yields CDR1 MGHRA and CDR2 YSYEKL. This CDR3 spans 14 amino acids.

The chain carries TRBV4-3 and TRBJ2-5, with TRBD2 identical over 8 bases. After removal of 0 bases from V and 6 bases from J, the junction contained 15 bases not matched to a gene. The CDR3 consists of 18 residues. Germline V lookup: CDR1 LGHNA, CDR2 YSLEER. The CDR3 loop reads CASSQDLGPGGAVKTQYF. The CDR3 nucleotides are TGCGCCAGCAGCCAAGATCTCGGCCCCGGGGGGGCCGTGAAGACCCAGTACTTC.

The chain uses TRBV5-6 and TRBJ1-5; D gene uncertain. The ends were cut back, 2 bases at V and 5 bases at J, with 5 bases in the middle. The CDR3 consists of 12 residues. Germline V CDR1 and CDR2: SGHDT, YYEEEE. In DNA, the CDR3 is TGTGCCAGCAGCTTTCAGGATCAGCCCCAGCATTTT. Its translation is CASSFQDQPQHF.

This clone was seen only a few times. The J gene is TRBJ2-4, the V gene TRBV4-1; 10 bases line up with TRBD2. The CDR3 loop spans 16 amino acids. CDR1 MGHRA and CDR2 YSYEKL come from the germline V gene. The trim removed 2 bases at V and 4 bases at J, leaving 5 bases unmatched. CDR3 bases: TGCGCCAGCAGCCAACCCTGGACTAGCGGTAAAAACATTCAGTACTTC. This gives the protein CASSQPWTSGKNIQYF.

The chain carries TRBV9 and TRBJ1-1; no definite D call. The CDR3 runs 15 residues. Germline assignment: CDR1 SGDLS and CDR2 YYNGEE. The V end was cut by 0 bases, the J end by 0 bases, with 9 bases between. The CDR3 spells CASSVGFGLNTEAFF. Written as DNA, the CDR3 is TGTGCCAGCAGCGTAGGTTTCGGGTTGAACACTGAAGCTTTCTTT.

This clone came up a few times. The chain links TRBV10-3 to TRBJ1-1; D might be TRBD1 (6 bases). This CDR3 has 14 residues. Trimming cost V 8 bases and J 1 base, with 14 bases left between them. Germline V gene sequence: CDR1 ENHRY, CDR2 SYGVKD. The CDR3 DNA sequence: TGTGCCATCGGAAAAAGACAGGAGAACACTGAAGCTTTCTTT. Its protein product is CAIGKRQENTEAFF.

The rearrangement links TRBV29-1 to TRBJ2-1; 10 bases match TRBD1. The ends lost 4 bases at V and 4 bases at J; junction bases unmatched: 4. Germline CDR1 is SQVTM and CDR2 is ANQGSEA. This CDR3 spans 14 amino acids. The CDR3 loop is CSVARTGGYNEQFF. The CDR3, as DNA: TGCAGCGTTGCGAGGACAGGGGGGTACAATGAGCAGTTCTTC.